This T cell receptor (beta chain) was captured by sequencing in a study of a mutant IDH1 vaccine in newly diagnosed glioma. Data came from immunoSEQ multiplex PCR; TCRdb stores just in-frame clones and leaves some out. The sample lists about 15,000 clones, 80% to 90% occurring once. The CDR3 spans 15 residues. Germline assignment: CDR1 LNHNV and CDR2 YYDKDF (reference sequence). V lost 1 base and J lost 4, with 11 bases in between. Regarding time point: baseline, week 1 (first vaccination visit). Regarding treatment: pre-vaccination baseline after standard-of-care therapy. The specimen comprised PBMCs, sampled from a glioma patient treated with radiotherapy, temozolomide or both. The clonotype was recovered from a woman in her thirties or forties with glioma. Some clones in this sample may be carry-over from other donors' samples. This rearrangement joins TRBV15 to TRBJ2-1; D is ambiguous. In DNA, the CDR3 is TGTGCCACCAGCAGAGGCCGGTACAGTTACAATGAGCAGTTCTTC. This translates into CATSRGRYSYNEQFF.